One T cell receptor (beta chain) is described in this entry. The V and J ends lost 0 bases and 0 bases respectively, with 13 bases between them. CDR1 is SGDLS, CDR2 YYNGEE, per germline. The CDR3 length is 17 residues. This entry comes from a study of blood T cell repertoires in COVID-19. Background on the study: The United States, Italy and Spain were the sources of the acute and convalescent COVID-19 samples. Sources were T cells, B-cell-depleted T cells, or PBMCs; the material itself was cDNA or gDNA.

In the source study's methods: Amplified reference gene primers provided the basis for estimating nucleated cell counts. Profiling relied on immunoSEQ multiplex PCR, and the TCRdb table lists in-frame clones only, not all of them. V, J and clone size derive from that table, while D and trimming were established from the DNA sequence. The sample lists some 33,000 clones, about 90% occurring once. Sequenced input: peripheral blood. The chain employs TRBV9 and TRBJ1-3; D gene ambiguous. The clonotype was recovered from a man between 65 and 85 years old with active or convalescent COVID-19. The DNA for the CDR3 is TGTGCCAGCAGCGTAGGAGGAGGGCTACTCTCTGGAAACACCATATATTTT. This encodes CASSVGGGLLSGNTIYF.